The 12 T cell receptor beta chains presented below share a single source sample, sequenced in a study of T cells in Graves' hyperthyroidism and ophthalmopathy. Researchers amplified the TCR beta CDR3 regions from RNA transcripts. The HTBI set primed first-round TCR CDR3 RT-PCR. TCRdb reprocessed the multiplex PCR reads via MiXCR and lists one record per CDR3 protein. The sample has roughly 750,000 distinct CDR3 sequences, 16% seen once. Sequencing input: blood. The receptors come from a man aged 18 to 35 with Graves' hyperthyroidism.

This clonotype has just a few counts. The chain uses TRBV29-1 and TRBJ2-3; D is possibly TRBD1 (5 bases). CDR3 length: 15 residues. Germline V gene sequence: CDR1 SQVTM, CDR2 ANQGSEA. Between the trimmed V and J ends, which lost 6 bases and 1 base, there was a span of 17 bases. The CDR3 is CSVATGQGRTDTQYF. The CDR3 bases are TGCAGCGTGGCGACTGGGCAGGGCCGCACAGATACGCAGTATTTT.

The chain couples TRBV7-9 to TRBJ1-4; TRBD1 agrees at 11 bases. Trimming cost V 5 bases and J 1 base; bases outside gene matches: 6. This CDR3 spans 17 amino acids. Germline values: CDR1 SEHNR, CDR2 FQNEAQ (reference sequence). This CDR3 reads CASSPRDRGGTNEKLFF. CDR3 coding DNA: TGTGCCAGCAGCCCGCGGGACAGGGGGGGAACTAATGAAAAACTGTTTTTT.

Remarks on this clonotype: A read error may be the cause here, since a much bigger clone is one base away. V and J are TRBV28 and TRBJ2-5; the match to TRBD2 covers 10 bases. The J call may be faulty, since TRBJ2-1 better matches the DNA end. Per the germline V gene, CDR1 is MDHEN and CDR2 is SYDVKM. This CDR3 region has 15 residues. As DNA, the CDR3 is TGTGCCAGCATTAACGCGGGACTAGCGACAGAGACCCAGTTCTTC. Translation gives CASINAGLATETQFF.

There are a few counts of this clonotype. The J gene is TRBJ2-1, the V gene TRBV9; a possible D gene is TRBD2 (5 bases). The V end lost 3 bases, the J end lost 5 bases, and 12 bases lay between the germline ends. The germline V gene has CDR1 SGDLS and CDR2 YYNGEE. CDR3 length equals 14 residues. CDR3 loop: CASSARLPDNEQFF. CDR3 nucleotides: TGTGCCAGCAGCGCCAGACTACCCGACAATGAGCAGTTCTTC.

This clonotype appeared a few times. This chain connects TRBV7-3 to TRBJ2-6, with 7 positions matching TRBD1. This CDR3 has 17 residues. The J segment lost 0 bases and the V segment lost 5 bases, leaving 7 bases of the junction unmatched. Per the germline V gene, CDR1 is SGHTA and CDR2 is FQGTGA. CDR3 bases: TGTGCCAGCAGCCAACAGGGGAATCCCTCTGGGGCCAACGTCCTGACTTTC. It yields the protein CASSQQGNPSGANVLTF.

Ten or more counts support this clonotype. V usage is TRBV10-2 and J usage is TRBJ2-7; D uncertain. Trimming took off 10 bases at V and 5 bases at J, with 18 bases between the two ends. Germline V gene lookup returns CDR1 WSHSY and CDR2 SAAADI. The CDR3 is 13 amino acids. The CDR3 here is CATRTFRKHEQYF. As DNA, the CDR3 is TGCGCCACCCGGACGTTCCGGAAACACGAGCAGTACTTC.

This clonotype appeared a few times. This chain links TRBV27 with TRBJ2-7; D not certain. The CDR3 contains 16 residues. Per the germline V gene, CDR1 is MNHEY and CDR2 is SMNVEV (reference sequence). V lost 3 bases, J lost 4 bases, and 19 bases lay in between. The CDR3 spells CASSLGGSTWVYEQYF. The CDR3 region has the DNA TGTGCCAGCAGTTTGGGCGGCTCTACGTGGGTTTACGAGCAGTACTTC.

Only a few counts were recorded for this clonotype. V gene TRBV7-6 combines with J gene TRBJ2-5; D not certain. This CDR3 region has 14 residues. Trimming shortened V by 5 bases and J by 0 bases, and 10 bases separated the two germline ends. Germline V lookup: CDR1 SGHVS, CDR2 FNYEAQ. The CDR3 loop reads CASSPENNQETQYF. In DNA, the CDR3 is TGTGCCAGCAGCCCAGAAAACAACCAAGAGACCCAGTACTTC.

This clonotype came up a few times. Sequence at one end of the junction differs from germline and may be a read error. The chain carries TRBV7-9 and TRBJ1-5; TRBD1 matches 9 bases. From germline, CDR1 is SEHNR and CDR2 FQNEAQ (reference sequence). The length of the CDR3 is 14 residues. CDR3 bases: TGTGCCAGCAGCATGACAGGGGGGAATCAGCCCCGGCATTTT. It is translated as CASSMTGGNQPRHF. Supplemented by reference TRBV7-9 and TRBJ1-5, the full variable domain reads DTGVSQNPRHKITKRGQNVTFRCDPISEHNRLYWYRQTLGQGPEFLTYFQNEAQLEKSRLLSDRFSAERPKGSFSTLEIQRTEQGDSAMYLCASSMTGGNQPRHFGDGTRLSIL.

This clonotype was seen only a few times. This chain uses TRBV30 with TRBJ2-7, with D hard to call. CDR1 and CDR2 from the germline V gene are GTSNPN and SVGIG (reference sequence). V was pared by 2 bases and J by 7 bases, with 9 bases between. The CDR3 extends over 11 amino acids. The CDR3 coding sequence is TGTGCCTGGAGTCCCCAGGTGGAGCAGTACTTC. It encodes CAWSPQVEQYF.

This clonotype was recorded many times. The rearrangement links TRBV28 to TRBJ2-6; TRBD1 aligns across 8 bases. The CDR3 totals 18 residues. Looked up from germline, CDR1 is MDHEN and CDR2 is SYDVKM. The V and J ends lost 3 bases and 2 bases, in that order; junction bases with no gene match: 9. The CDR3 loop is CASSFGPGQGAGANVLTF. The CDR3 nucleotides read TGTGCCAGCAGTTTCGGGCCCGGACAGGGAGCTGGGGCCAACGTCCTGACTTTC. Complete variable domain (other parts from reference TRBV28 and TRBJ2-6): DVKVTQSSRYLVKRTGEKVFLECVQDMDHENMFWYRQDPGLGLRLIYFSYDVKMKEKGDIPEGYSVSREKKERFSLILESASTNQTSMYLCASSFGPGQGAGANVLTFGAGSRLTVL.

This clonotype was counted at least ten times. The chain employs TRBV28 and TRBJ2-7; 8 bases map to TRBD1. Trimming cost V 5 bases and J 2 bases; bases outside gene matches: 8. CDR1 is MDHEN and CDR2 is SYDVKM in the germline V gene. CDR3 length: 15 residues. In nucleotides, the CDR3 is TGTGCCAGCAGTACGAGAGACAGGGGAGCCTACGAGCAGTACTTC. This codes for CASSTRDRGAYEQYF.